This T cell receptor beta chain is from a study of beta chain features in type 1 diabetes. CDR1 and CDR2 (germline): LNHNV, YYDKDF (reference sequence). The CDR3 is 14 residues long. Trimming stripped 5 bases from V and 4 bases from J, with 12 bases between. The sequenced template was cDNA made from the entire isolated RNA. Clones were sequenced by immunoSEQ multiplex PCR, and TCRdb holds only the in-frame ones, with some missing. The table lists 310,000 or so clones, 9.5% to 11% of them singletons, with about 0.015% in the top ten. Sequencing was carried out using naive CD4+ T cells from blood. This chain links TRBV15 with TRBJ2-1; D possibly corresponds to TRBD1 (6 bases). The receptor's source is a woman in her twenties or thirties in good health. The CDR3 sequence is CATSWRTEYNEQFF. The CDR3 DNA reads TGTGCCACCAGCTGGAGGACAGAATACAATGAGCAGTTCTTC.